One sample yielded the 13 T cell receptor beta chains listed below, sequenced in a study of Graves' ophthalmopathy and Graves' hyperthyroidism. RNA served as the template for amplifying TCR beta CDR3 regions. HTBI primers were employed in first-round RT-PCR, then a second-round multiplex PCR followed. TCRdb analysed the multiplex PCR reads with MiXCR anew, one entry per CDR3 protein. The data show under 350,000 distinct CDR3 sequences, roughly 17% seen once. Sequenced sample: peripheral blood. The receptors shown here come from an adult man with Graves' ophthalmopathy.

This clonotype was detected many times. In DNA, the CDR3 is TGTGCCAGCGGGCGGAGCACTGAAGCTTTCTTT. It encodes CASGRSTEAFF. The chain couples TRBV2 to TRBJ1-1, with D unresolved. The V gene lost 8 bases and the J gene lost 4 bases, with 8 bases spanning the gap. CDR1 and CDR2 (germline): SNHLY, FYNNEI. The CDR3 is 11 amino acids.

The sample holds many counts of this clonotype. The gene calls are TRBV29-1 and TRBJ2-6; TRBD1 might be the D (5 bases). Trimming removed 4 bases from V and 13 bases from J, with 8 bases in between. The CDR3 length is 10 residues. The germline V gene encodes CDR1 SQVTM and CDR2 ANQGSEA. CDR3 in amino acids: CSVGDSVLTF. For the CDR3, the DNA is TGCAGCGTTGGTGACAGTGTCCTGACTTTC.

Ten or more counts support this clonotype. This chain joins TRBV20-1 and TRBJ2-7, with 11 bases that match TRBD2. Germline CDR1 DFQATT, CDR2 SNEGSKA (reference sequence). The CDR3 consists of 15 residues. V was clipped by 0 bases and J by 7 bases; unmatched bases: 8. The CDR3 sequence: CSARDPSGGFWEQYF. In DNA, the CDR3 is TGCAGTGCTAGAGACCCTAGCGGGGGGTTTTGGGAGCAGTACTTC.

Only a few counts were recorded for this clonotype. The CDR3 nucleotides are TGTGCCAGCAGTCAAATTCGAGACACCGGGGAGCTGTTTTTT. It translates to CASSQIRDTGELFF. V usage is TRBV11-2 and J usage is TRBJ2-2; no clear D gene. Germline assignment: CDR1 SGHAT and CDR2 FQNNGV. The CDR3 extends over 14 amino acids. V lost 6 bases and J lost 3, with 11 bases in between.

This clonotype occurred many times. The V and J genes are TRBV28 and TRBJ1-5; 7 nucleotides line up with TRBD1. This CDR3 comprises 16 residues. CDR1 MDHEN and CDR2 SYDVKM come from the germline V gene. The V and J ends lost 8 bases and 4 bases, in that order; junction bases with no gene match: 14. The CDR3 reads CASREPTGVINQPQHF. The CDR3 region has the DNA TGTGCCAGCCGGGAACCAACAGGGGTCATTAATCAGCCCCAGCATTTT.

This clonotype came up many times. The V gene is TRBV20-1, the J gene TRBJ1-1; D is possibly TRBD1 (6 bases). This CDR3 has 15 residues. The V end was cut by 5 bases, the J end by 3 bases, with 19 bases between. Germline CDR1 DFQATT, CDR2 SNEGSKA (reference sequence). CDR3 bases: TGCAGTGCTCCCCACGGGCGCGGGGGCCACACTGAAGCTTTCTTT. Amino acid sequence: CSAPHGRGGHTEAFF.

This sequence joins TRBV20-1 and TRBJ2-7; the D gene is possibly TRBD1 (6 bases). The germline CDR1 and CDR2 sequences are DFQATT and SNEGSKA (reference sequence). The CDR3 has 13 residues. CDR3 in DNA: TGCAGCGGGTCGACGGACAGCCTCTACGAGCAGTACTTC. Residues: CSGSTDSLYEQYF.

This clonotype was detected ten times or more. Compared with germline, one end of the junction differs, possibly owing to a read error. The chain employs TRBV30 and TRBJ2-2; D might be TRBD1 (6 bases). The CDR3 is 15 amino acids. Looked up from germline, CDR1 is GTSNPN and CDR2 is SVGIG (reference sequence). The chain's CDR3 is CAWSVAGVGTRELFF. The CDR3 coding sequence is TGTGCCTGGAGTGTAGCAGGGGTTGGCACCAGGGAGCTGTTTTTT.

This clonotype was observed many times. The V gene is TRBV14, the J gene TRBJ2-7, with D unclear. This CDR3 spans 13 amino acids. The ends were cut back, 0 bases at V and 4 bases at J, with 7 bases in the middle. Germline V CDR1 and CDR2: SGHDN, FVKESK. The CDR3 sequence: CASSQDLVYEQYF. CDR3 DNA: TGTGCCAGCAGCCAAGATCTAGTTTACGAGCAGTACTTC.

Many counts were recorded for this clonotype. The gene calls are TRBV12-3 or TRBV12-4 and TRBJ1-6, with a tentative D call TRBD1 (6 bases). The V and J ends lost 3 bases and 10 bases respectively, with 13 bases between them. This CDR3 is built from 14 residues. CDR3 residues: CASSLLGAGSPLHF. CDR3 coding DNA: TGTGCCAGCAGTTTGCTGGGGGCAGGGTCACCCCTCCACTTT.

In its sample, this clonotype was seen many times. The chain links TRBV6-1 to TRBJ2-5; 8 bases map to TRBD1. J gave up 5 bases and V 6 bases, and 14 bases lay outside the gene matches. The CDR3 covers 16 residues. Germline V CDR1 and CDR2: MNHNS, SASEGT. The DNA of the CDR3 is TGTGCCAGCAGCCCAGCCCTGGCAGGGGGCCGGGAGACCCAGTACTTC. Protein product: CASSPALAGGRETQYF.

This clonotype was picked up many times. The chain recombines TRBV19 with TRBJ2-2; D remains unclear. From germline, CDR1 is LNHDA and CDR2 SQIVND (reference sequence). The CDR3 contains 13 residues. With 6 bases removed from V and 1 base from J, the gap between germline ends came to 6 bases. The CDR3 sequence is CASRRQNTGELFF. CDR3 nucleotides: TGTGCCAGTAGGAGACAGAACACCGGGGAGCTGTTTTTT.

Concerning this clonotype: This clone may be a read error of a much larger clone one base away. The chain uses TRBV2 and TRBJ2-7, with a tentative D call TRBD1 (5 bases). Germline-derived CDR1 and CDR2 are SNHLY and FYNNEI. The CDR3 spans 12 residues. The CDR3 nucleotides read TGTGTCAGCAGAGACACAGGTGGCGAGCAGTACTTC. Translated: CVSRDTGGEQYF.